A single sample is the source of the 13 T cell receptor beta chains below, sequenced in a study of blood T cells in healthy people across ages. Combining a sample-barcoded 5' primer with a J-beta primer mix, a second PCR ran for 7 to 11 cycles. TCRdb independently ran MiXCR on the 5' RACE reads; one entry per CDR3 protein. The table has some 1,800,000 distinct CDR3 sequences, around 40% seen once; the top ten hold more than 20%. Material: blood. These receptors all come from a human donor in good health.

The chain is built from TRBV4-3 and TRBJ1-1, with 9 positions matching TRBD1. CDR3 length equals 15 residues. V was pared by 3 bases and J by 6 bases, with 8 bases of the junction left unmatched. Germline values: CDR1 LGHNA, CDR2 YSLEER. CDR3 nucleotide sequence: TGCGCCAGCAGCCACAGGACAGGGGCTTGGGCTGAAGCTTTCTTT. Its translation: CASSHRTGAWAEAFF.

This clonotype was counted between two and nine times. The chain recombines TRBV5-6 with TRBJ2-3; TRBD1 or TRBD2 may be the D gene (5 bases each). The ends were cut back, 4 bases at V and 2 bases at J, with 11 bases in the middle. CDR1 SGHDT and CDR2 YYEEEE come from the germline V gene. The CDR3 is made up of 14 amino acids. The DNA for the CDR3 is TGTGCCAGCAGCATCCTGGGGGACACAGATACGCAGTATTTT. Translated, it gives CASSILGDTDTQYF.

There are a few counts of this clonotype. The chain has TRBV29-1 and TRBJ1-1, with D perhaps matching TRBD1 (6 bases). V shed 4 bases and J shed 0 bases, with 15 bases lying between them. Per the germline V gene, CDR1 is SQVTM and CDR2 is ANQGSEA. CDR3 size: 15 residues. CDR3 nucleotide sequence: TGCAGCGTTGGTAGGGGGGCAATGGTGAACACTGAAGCTTTCTTT. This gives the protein CSVGRGAMVNTEAFF.

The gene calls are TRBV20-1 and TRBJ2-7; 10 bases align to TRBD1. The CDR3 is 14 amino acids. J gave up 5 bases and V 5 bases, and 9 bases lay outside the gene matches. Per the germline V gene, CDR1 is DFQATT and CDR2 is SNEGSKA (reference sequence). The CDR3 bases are TGCAGTGCTTCAACCGGGACAGGGGTCGACGAGCAGTACTTC. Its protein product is CSASTGTGVDEQYF.

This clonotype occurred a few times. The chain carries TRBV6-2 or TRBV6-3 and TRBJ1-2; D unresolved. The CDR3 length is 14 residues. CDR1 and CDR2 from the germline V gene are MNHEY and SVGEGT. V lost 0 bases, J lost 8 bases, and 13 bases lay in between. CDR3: CASSYSFRPGGYTF. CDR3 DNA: TGTGCCAGCAGTTACTCCTTTAGACCAGGAGGCTACACCTTC.

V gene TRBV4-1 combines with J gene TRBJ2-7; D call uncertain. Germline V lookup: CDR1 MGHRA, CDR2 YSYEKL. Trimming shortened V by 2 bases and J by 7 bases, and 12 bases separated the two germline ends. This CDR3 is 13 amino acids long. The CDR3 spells CASSQIGRVEQYF. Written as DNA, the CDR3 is TGCGCCAGCAGCCAAATAGGTCGAGTTGAGCAGTACTTC.

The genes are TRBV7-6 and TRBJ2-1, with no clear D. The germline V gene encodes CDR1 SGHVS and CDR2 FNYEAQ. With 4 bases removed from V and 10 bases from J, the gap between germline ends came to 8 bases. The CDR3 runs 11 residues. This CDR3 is CASSSSLEQFF. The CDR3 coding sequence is TGTGCCAGCAGCTCCAGCTTAGAGCAGTTCTTC.

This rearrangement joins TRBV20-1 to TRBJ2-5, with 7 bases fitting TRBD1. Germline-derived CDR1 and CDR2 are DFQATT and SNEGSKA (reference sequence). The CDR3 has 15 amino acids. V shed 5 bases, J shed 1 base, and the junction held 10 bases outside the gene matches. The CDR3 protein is CSASSGTAIQETQYF. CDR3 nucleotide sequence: TGCAGTGCTTCCTCCGGGACAGCGATCCAAGAGACCCAGTACTTC.

CDR3 protein: CASSQTGASYGYTF. The CDR3 DNA reads TGTGCCAGCAGTCAAACAGGGGCGTCCTATGGCTACACCTTC. The chain links TRBV28 to TRBJ1-2, with 7 bases lining up with TRBD1. The ends lost 5 bases at V and 4 bases at J; junction bases unmatched: 7. This CDR3 region has 14 residues. The germline gives CDR1 MDHEN, CDR2 SYDVKM.

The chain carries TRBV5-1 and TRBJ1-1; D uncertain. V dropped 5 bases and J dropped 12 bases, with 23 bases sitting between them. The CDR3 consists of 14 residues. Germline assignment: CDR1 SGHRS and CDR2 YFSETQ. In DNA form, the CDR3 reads TGCGCCAGCAGGAGGGATAACTGGATTGAGTCGACTTTCTTT. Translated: CASRRDNWIESTFF.

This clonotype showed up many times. Here the CDR3 DNA reads TGTGCCAGCAGCTTAGGGCACGGAGGATCGGAGACCCAGTACTTC. This translates into CASSLGHGGSETQYF. V gene TRBV7-9 combines with J gene TRBJ2-5; a weak D match, TRBD2 (5 bases). The V end was cut by 1 base, the J end by 5 bases, with 14 bases between. This CDR3 is 15 amino acids long. The V gene's germline CDR1 is SEHNR and CDR2 FQNEAQ (reference sequence).

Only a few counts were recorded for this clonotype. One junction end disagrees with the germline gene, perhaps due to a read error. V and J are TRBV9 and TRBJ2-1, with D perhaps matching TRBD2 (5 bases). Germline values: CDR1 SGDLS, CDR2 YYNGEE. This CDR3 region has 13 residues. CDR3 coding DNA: TGTGCTAGCAGCGGAGACCTCGGGGATGAGCAGTTCTTC. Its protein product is CASSGDLGDEQFF.

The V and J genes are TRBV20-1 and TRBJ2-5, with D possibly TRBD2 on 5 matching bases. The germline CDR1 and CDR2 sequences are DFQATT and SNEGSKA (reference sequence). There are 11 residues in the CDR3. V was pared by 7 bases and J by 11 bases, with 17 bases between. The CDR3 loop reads CSVLRGWEQYF. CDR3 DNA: TGCAGTGTTTTACGGGGTTGGGAGCAGTACTTC.